Below, 13 T cell receptor beta chains from the same sample are listed, as sequenced in a study of blood T cell repertoires in COVID-19. Measured with immunoSEQ multiplex PCR; TCRdb has only the in-frame clones, and not every one. In the table there are approximately 160,000 clones, roughly four fifths of which are singletons. Material for sequencing was peripheral blood. These TCRs come from a man aged 60 to 69 with active or convalescent COVID-19.

The rearrangement links TRBV13 to TRBJ2-1; TRBD2 matches 7 bases. The V gene end was trimmed by 1 base and the J gene end by 3 bases; junction bases not matched to a gene: 3. Per the germline V gene, CDR1 is PRHDT and CDR2 is FYEKMQ (reference sequence). The CDR3 spans 15 residues. The CDR3 DNA is TGTGCCAGCAGCTTAGTTCTAGCGGACTACAATGAGCAGTTCTTC. Its protein is CASSLVLADYNEQFF. Filled out from reference TRBV13 and TRBJ2-1, the complete variable domain reads AAGVIQSPRHLIKEKRETATLKCYPIPRHDTVYWYQQGPGQDPQFLISFYEKMQSDKGSIPDRFSAQQFSDYHSELNMSSLELGDSALYFCASSLVLADYNEQFFGPGTRLTVL.

This chain connects TRBV28 to TRBJ1-1; D gene uncertain. Between the trimmed V and J ends, which lost 7 bases and 10 bases, there was a span of 13 bases. The CDR3 has 11 residues. Per the germline V gene, CDR1 is MDHEN and CDR2 is SYDVKM. CDR3 in DNA: TGTGCCAGCACGTCGGGTTCGGGAGCTTTCTTT. Encoded protein: CASTSGSGAFF.

This chain links TRBV19 with TRBJ1-5, with D possibly matching TRBD1 (5 bases). Germline CDR1 LNHDA, CDR2 SQIVND (reference sequence). The CDR3 sequence is 14 residues long. V shed 4 bases and J shed 2 bases, with 9 bases lying between them. CDR3 coding DNA: TGTGCCAGTAGTAACGCAGGGCGCAATCAGCCCCAGCATTTT. Translation: CASSNAGRNQPQHF.

J is TRBJ1-1 and V is TRBV2, with TRBD1 matching 10 bases. The CDR3 covers 16 residues. Germline trimming cut 5 bases from V and 0 bases from J; bases unmatched to any gene: 6. Germline V lookup: CDR1 SNHLY, CDR2 FYNNEI. The DNA for the CDR3 is TGTGCCAGCAGTAAGGACAGGGGGGCCATGAACACTGAAGCTTTCTTT. It yields the protein CASSKDRGAMNTEAFF.

This chain joins TRBV11-2 and TRBJ1-3, with a tentative D call TRBD1 (5 bases). Between the trimmed V and J ends, which lost 3 bases and 0 bases, there was a span of 18 bases. In germline, CDR1 is SGHAT, CDR2 FQNNGV. This CDR3 is 18 amino acids long. CDR3 sequence (DNA): TGTGCCAGCAGCTTCCGAACGCGACAGACAAGCTCTGGAAACACCATATATTTT. It encodes CASSFRTRQTSSGNTIYF.

The rearrangement uses TRBV6-5 and TRBJ2-7; 7 bases are shared with TRBD2. Germline loops: CDR1 MNHEY, CDR2 SVGAGI. The V gene end was trimmed by 5 bases and the J gene end by 4 bases; junction bases not matched to a gene: 8. The CDR3 sequence is 14 residues long. Here the CDR3 reads CASSISAGRYEQYF. The DNA for the CDR3 is TGTGCCAGCAGTATCTCAGCGGGAAGGTACGAGCAGTACTTC.

This clone was seen only a few times. This chain connects TRBV7-9 to TRBJ2-5, with D tentatively TRBD2 (7 bases). The CDR3 totals 16 residues. The V end was cut by 6 bases, the J end by 2 bases, with 19 bases between. CDR1 and CDR2 (germline): SEHNR, FQNEAQ (reference sequence). The CDR3 region is CASRETRRGLQETQYF. Written as DNA, the CDR3 is TGTGCCAGCAGGGAGACGAGGCGGGGGCTTCAAGAGACCCAGTACTTC.

The rearrangement joins TRBV5-1 to TRBJ2-3; tentative D call: TRBD1 (6 bases). The CDR3 runs 17 residues. CDR1 is SGHRS, CDR2 YFSETQ, per germline. V dropped 0 bases and J dropped 0 bases, with 14 bases sitting between them. As DNA, the CDR3 is TGCGCCAGCAGCTTGGCCTTAGGACAGCTTAGCACAGATACGCAGTATTTT. Translation gives CASSLALGQLSTDTQYF.

The chain joins TRBV4-1 to TRBJ2-4; 9 bases agree with TRBD2. Per germline, CDR1 MGHRA and CDR2 YSYEKL. The V segment lost 4 bases and the J segment 8 bases; nucleotides outside the gene matches: 18. This CDR3 has 18 residues. The CDR3 nucleotides read TGCGCCAGCAGCCCCTCGGCGTCATTTGCAGCGGGAGGTGACATTCAGTACTTC. This sequence encodes CASSPSASFAAGGDIQYF.

This clone has more than one count but fewer than ten. The J gene is TRBJ1-5, the V gene TRBV19; maybe TRBD1 (6 bases). Trimming removed 1 base from V and 3 bases from J, with 10 bases in between. Per the germline V gene, CDR1 is LNHDA and CDR2 is SQIVND (reference sequence). This CDR3 has 15 amino acids. CDR3 in DNA: TGTGCCAGTAGTATAGGTCCAGGGGACAATCAGCCCCAGCATTTT. Its protein is CASSIGPGDNQPQHF.

The rearrangement uses TRBV6-5 and TRBJ2-2; 11 bases agree with TRBD2. Germline V gene data show CDR1 as MNHEY and CDR2 as SVGAGI. The CDR3 runs 15 residues. The ends lost 7 bases at V and 2 bases at J; junction bases unmatched: 3. CDR3 amino acids: CASKLAGANTGELFF. In DNA form, the CDR3 reads TGTGCCAGCAAACTAGCGGGGGCAAACACCGGGGAGCTGTTTTTT.

The CDR3 DNA reads TGTGCCAGCAGTGACCTCGACAGCGCCTCCGAGCCCAATCAGCCCCAGCATTTT. Its translation is CASSDLDSASEPNQPQHF. The chain uses TRBV2 and TRBJ1-5; perhaps TRBD1 as D (5 bases). The CDR3 sequence is 18 residues long. Trimming cost V 3 bases and J 3 bases, with 21 bases left between them. CDR1 is SNHLY and CDR2 is FYNNEI in the germline V gene.

The V and J genes are TRBV19 and TRBJ1-2, with TRBD1 identical over 10 bases. V trimming: 6 bases; J trimming: 4 bases; junction bases outside the gene matches: 5. The CDR3 runs to 14 residues. The germline V gene encodes CDR1 LNHDA and CDR2 SQIVND (reference sequence). CDR3 sequence reads: CASRPGQGSYGYTF. CDR3 coding DNA: TGTGCCAGTAGACCGGGACAGGGGTCCTATGGCTACACCTTC.